The TCR beta chain under discussion was sequenced for a study of CD8 T cells in ankylosing spondylitis. Study-level points and caveats: Disease-linked clones bore a CD8+ phenotype and were relatively rare in peripheral blood. The study looked at matched synovial fluid samples from ankylosing spondylitis patients. Disease-linked clones were reported to be significantly enriched there. Reports of some motif variants in reactive arthritis synovial fluid and blood predate this one. About 8 highly homologous variants made up a TCR beta motif, and this motif appeared characteristic of ankylosing spondylitis blood.

This clonotype was counted only a few times. The antigen remains unidentified. CDR1 and CDR2 (germline): MNHEY, SMNVEV (reference sequence). V was trimmed by 6 bases and J by 1 base, leaving 10 bases between them. The CDR3 length is 13 residues. TCRdb re-derived calls from the 5' RACE reads in MiXCR, one entry per CDR3 protein. The sample lists under 450,000 distinct CDR3 sequences; 20% to 25% were seen once. The sample was blood, either unsorted or a sorted T cell fraction (not recorded which). This chain connects TRBV27 to TRBJ2-7, with D perhaps TRBD1 (6 bases). The clonotype comes from a male donor with ankylosing spondylitis or in good health (not recorded which). The CDR3 coding sequence is TGTGCCAGCAGGGAACAGGGTTCCTACGAGCAGTACTTC. Translation: CASREQGSYEQYF.